The 16 T cell receptor beta chains below were found in one sample sequenced in a study of blood T cell repertoires in COVID-19. Libraries were prepared by immunoSEQ multiplex PCR; TCRdb keeps only in-frame clonotypes and omits some of them. The data show about 190,000 clones, approximately 90% seen once. Sequenced: peripheral blood. These receptors all come from a middle-aged man with active or convalescent COVID-19.

The gene calls are TRBV20-1 and TRBJ2-7; 9 nucleotides line up with TRBD2. The trim removed 3 bases at V and 6 bases at J, leaving 12 bases unmatched. Germline-derived CDR1 and CDR2 are DFQATT and SNEGSKA (reference sequence). The CDR3 sequence is 15 residues long. This CDR3 is CSASDPQWREGEQYF. The CDR3 nucleotides read TGCAGTGCTAGTGATCCCCAGTGGCGGGAGGGCGAGCAGTACTTC.

The CDR3, as DNA: TGTGCCAGCAGTGCCCCCGGACAGAGAACGAACACTGAAGCTTTCTTT. Translating gives CASSAPGQRTNTEAFF. The chain joins TRBV28 to TRBJ1-1; D is possibly TRBD1 (6 bases). The germline V gene has CDR1 MDHEN and CDR2 SYDVKM. With 5 bases removed from V and 1 base from J, the gap between germline ends came to 17 bases. This CDR3 is 16 amino acids long. The variable domain in full, with the rest retrieved from reference TRBV28 and TRBJ1-1, is DVKVTQSSRYLVKRTGEKVFLECVQDMDHENMFWYRQDPGLGLRLIYFSYDVKMKEKGDIPEGYSVSREKKERFSLILESASTNQTSMYLCASSAPGQRTNTEAFFGQGTRLTVV.

V gene TRBV5-1 combines with J gene TRBJ1-1, with 9 bases matching TRBD1. CDR1 and CDR2 (germline): SGHRS, YFSETQ. The length of the CDR3 is 15 residues. The V segment lost 4 bases and the J segment 4 bases; nucleotides outside the gene matches: 8. CDR3 nucleotides: TGCGCCAGCAGCATCTCCGGGACAGGGAGCACTGAAGCTTTCTTT. Amino acids: CASSISGTGSTEAFF.

This chain joins TRBV6-6 and TRBJ2-7, with 7 bases that match TRBD1. Germline assignment: CDR1 MNHNY and CDR2 SVGAGI (reference sequence). CDR3 size: 13 residues. With V trimmed by 7 bases and J by 5 bases, 8 bases remained unmatched. The CDR3 loop reads CASIRQGFNEQYF. The CDR3, as DNA: TGTGCCAGCATTAGACAGGGTTTTAACGAGCAGTACTTC.

This chain joins TRBV3-1 (or the pseudogene TRBV3-2) and TRBJ2-1; the match to TRBD2 covers 7 bases. CDR3 length: 22 amino acids. Germline CDR1 is LGHDT and CDR2 is YNNKEL (reference sequence). Trimming removed 3 bases from V and 0 bases from J; junction bases left unmatched: 23. The CDR3 is CASSHPGLPMSGVTDSYNEQFF. In DNA form, the CDR3 reads TGTGCCAGCAGCCACCCGGGACTACCGATGTCGGGGGTAACTGACTCCTACAATGAGCAGTTCTTC.

V is TRBV27 and J is TRBJ2-2; 13 positions agree with TRBD2. This CDR3 region has 17 residues. V lost 5 bases, J lost 6 bases, and 9 bases stayed unmatched. Germline CDR1 reads MNHEY; CDR2 reads SMNVEV (reference sequence). The CDR3 DNA follows: TGTGCCAGCAGTAAGACTAGCGGGAGGCCCTGGGCCGGGGAGCTGTTTTTT. Its translation is CASSKTSGRPWAGELFF.

J is TRBJ2-5 and V is TRBV24-1, with 10 bases that match TRBD1. The V segment lost 11 bases and the J segment 2 bases; nucleotides outside the gene matches: 16. The CDR3 runs 17 residues. CDR1 KGHDR and CDR2 SFDVKD come from the germline V gene. CDR3 residues: CAILLTRDRGHQETQYF. Written as DNA, the CDR3 is TGTGCCATCCTACTGACACGGGACAGGGGCCATCAAGAGACCCAGTACTTC.

The chain couples TRBV3-1 (or the pseudogene TRBV3-2) to TRBJ2-5, with 9 bases fitting TRBD1. J lost 4 bases, V lost 3 bases, and 6 bases had no gene match. The CDR3 consists of 15 residues. The germline CDR1 and CDR2 sequences are LGHDT and YNNKEL (reference sequence). The DNA of the CDR3 is TGTGCCAGCAGCCAGTCAGGACAGGGGAGAGAGACCCAGTACTTC. Protein product: CASSQSGQGRETQYF.

V usage is TRBV7-2 and J usage is TRBJ2-6; D not resolved. From germline, CDR1 is SGHTA and CDR2 FQGNSA. Trimming took off 4 bases at V and 5 bases at J, with 21 bases between the two ends. The CDR3 loop spans 18 amino acids. Written as DNA, the CDR3 is TGTGCCAGCAGCTCGGCTATCCGAGGTTCAGAAAGGGCCAACGTCCTGACTTTC. Its protein product is CASSSAIRGSERANVLTF.

This chain links TRBV3-1 (or the pseudogene TRBV3-2) with TRBJ2-7, with no clear D. This CDR3 has 13 amino acids. Germline V gives CDR1 LGHDT, CDR2 YNNKEL (reference sequence). Trimming shortened V by 1 base and J by 3 bases, and 7 bases separated the two germline ends. CDR3 sequence reads: CASSQVENYEQYF. CDR3 nucleotides: TGTGCCAGCAGCCAAGTAGAAAACTACGAGCAGTACTTC.

This clone turned up a few times. The V and J genes are TRBV28 and TRBJ1-5, with D uncertain. CDR3 size: 14 residues. Trimming removed 6 bases at V and 3 bases at J, with 12 bases between. Germline V gives CDR1 MDHEN, CDR2 SYDVKM. Here the CDR3 reads CASSAPGLNQPQHF. The DNA of the CDR3 is TGTGCCAGCAGCGCGCCGGGTCTCAATCAGCCCCAGCATTTT.

This clone was seen more than once but under ten times. The chain is built from TRBV30 and TRBJ2-7; D ambiguous. This CDR3 region has 11 residues. The V end lost 0 bases, the J end lost 5 bases, and 5 bases lay between the germline ends. Germline V CDR1 and CDR2: GTSNPN, SVGIG (reference sequence). CDR3 residues: CAWSVPDEQYF. As DNA, the CDR3 is TGTGCCTGGAGTGTACCGGACGAGCAGTACTTC.

The chain is built from TRBV3-1 (or the pseudogene TRBV3-2) and TRBJ1-4; TRBD1 might be the D (6 bases). The CDR3 is 17 amino acids. V was cut by 0 bases and J by 4 bases, with 15 bases left in between. CDR1 is LGHDT, CDR2 YNNKEL, per germline (reference sequence). The CDR3 sequence: CASSQDYRVACNEKLFF. The CDR3 nucleotides read TGTGCCAGCAGCCAAGATTACAGGGTAGCCTGTAATGAAAAACTGTTTTTT.

The chain employs TRBV7-8 and TRBJ2-7, with 9 bases matching TRBD2. Germline CDR1 reads SGHVS; CDR2 reads FQNEAQ. The CDR3 loop spans 18 amino acids. V dropped 2 bases and J dropped 1; count of bases not matched to a gene: 12. The CDR3 here is CASSLSAAGLAPSYEQYF. For the CDR3, the DNA is TGTGCCAGCAGCTTAAGTGCCGCGGGACTAGCACCTTCCTACGAGCAGTACTTC.

The chain links TRBV6-2 or TRBV6-3 to TRBJ2-6; tentatively, D is TRBD2 (5 bases). Germline V CDR1 and CDR2: MNHEY, SVGEGT. The CDR3 loop spans 17 amino acids. Deletions cut 0 bases from V and 0 bases from J, with 9 bases between. CDR3 amino acids: CASSYSWGDSGANVLTF. The CDR3, as DNA: TGTGCCAGCAGTTACTCGTGGGGAGACTCTGGGGCCAACGTCCTGACTTTC.

This chain links TRBV7-8 with TRBJ2-2, with TRBD2 matching 8 bases. The V gene's germline CDR1 is SGHVS and CDR2 FQNEAQ. The CDR3 extends over 16 amino acids. J gave up 5 bases and V 4 bases, and 9 bases lay outside the gene matches. The CDR3 spells CASSSGSGITTGELFF. The CDR3 bases are TGTGCCAGCAGCTCAGGTAGCGGGATAACTACCGGGGAGCTGTTTTTT.